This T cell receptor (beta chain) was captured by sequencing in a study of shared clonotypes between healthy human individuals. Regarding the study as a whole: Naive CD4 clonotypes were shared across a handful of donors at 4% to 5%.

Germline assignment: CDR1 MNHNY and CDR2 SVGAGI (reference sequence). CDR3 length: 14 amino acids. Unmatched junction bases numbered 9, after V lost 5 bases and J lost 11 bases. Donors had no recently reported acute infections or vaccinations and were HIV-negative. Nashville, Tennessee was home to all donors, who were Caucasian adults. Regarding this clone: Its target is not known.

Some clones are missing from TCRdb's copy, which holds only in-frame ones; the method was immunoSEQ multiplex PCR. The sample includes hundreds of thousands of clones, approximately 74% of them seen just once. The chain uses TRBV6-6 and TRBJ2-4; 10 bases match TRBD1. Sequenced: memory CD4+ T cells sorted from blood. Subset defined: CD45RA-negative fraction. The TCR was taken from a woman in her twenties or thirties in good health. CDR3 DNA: TGTGCCAGCAGTGTAGACAGGGGGCCGGCTTTTCAGTACTTC. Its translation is CASSVDRGPAFQYF.